The entry below describes one T cell receptor (beta chain). The data were obtained in a study of blood T cell repertoires in COVID-19. Study in general: Acute and convalescent COVID-19 specimens originated in the United States, Italy and Spain.

The protocol was immunoSEQ multiplex PCR, while the TCRdb copy is restricted to in-frame clones and leaves out a portion. The table lists some 300,000 clones, about 87% of them singletons, with roughly 6.1% in the top ten. Material: peripheral blood. The sequence derives from a woman in her forties or fifties with COVID-19, enrolled during active disease.

The CDR3: CASSWIGTVYGYTF. The CDR3 coding sequence is TGCGCCAGCAGTTGGATAGGGACAGTCTATGGCTACACCTTC. J is TRBJ1-2 and V is TRBV5-1; 7 nucleotides line up with TRBD1. Trimming took 5 bases from V and 4 from J; bases not matched to a gene: 8. There are 14 residues in the CDR3. Germline CDR1 reads SGHRS; CDR2 reads YFSETQ.